The source of this T cell receptor beta chain is a study of TIL therapy for anti-PD-1-resistant metastatic lung cancer. The libraries were made with immunoSEQ v3. Profiled with immunoSEQ multiplex PCR; TCRdb holds only in-frame clones, not every one. Of about 32,000 clones in the sample, 70% to 80% were seen once. CDR1 and CDR2 from the germline V gene are GTSNPN and SVGIG (reference sequence). This CDR3 is 16 amino acids long. With regard to this clone: An end of the junction does not agree with germline; a read error may underlie this.

Time point reported: pre-treatment sample, taken before nivolumab and TIL therapy. The sequences come from blood, collected at baseline. The origin of this receptor is a woman aged 30 to 85 with non-small cell lung cancer. V gene TRBV30 combines with J gene TRBJ2-1; 13 nucleotides agree with TRBD2. The CDR3 reads CAWSPGTSGRAQKIVF. DNA of the CDR3: TGTGCCTGGAGCCCCGGAACTAGCGGGAGGGCCCAAAAAATCGTCTTC.